These 2 T cell receptor beta chains came from one sample sequenced in a study of T cell responses to AZD1222 COVID-19 vaccine. Assay used: immunoSEQ multiplex PCR; TCRdb lists only in-frame clones, some missing. The sample gives more than 140,000 clones, 85% to 95% of which show up once; more than 0.8% is in the top ten. The specimen comprised peripheral blood, sampled on day 0 of MenACWY control vaccination. All receptors come from an adult in good health.

The V call is TRBV11-1, the J call TRBJ1-4; possibly TRBD1 for D (5 bases). Per the germline V gene, CDR1 is SGHAT and CDR2 is FQDESV (reference sequence). The CDR3 sequence is 15 residues long. Trimming shortened V by 5 bases and J by 4 bases, and 14 bases separated the two germline ends. CDR3 protein: CASSATRAFNEKLFF. The CDR3 DNA follows: TGTGCCAGCAGCGCCACCAGGGCCTTTAATGAAAAACTGTTTTTT.

The V call is TRBV6-6, the J call TRBJ1-6; D gene uncertain. Between the trimmed V and J ends, which lost 6 bases and 0 bases, there was a span of 12 bases. This CDR3 region has 16 residues. Germline-derived CDR1 and CDR2 are MNHNY and SVGAGI (reference sequence). The CDR3 nucleotides are TGTGCCAGCAGACCCGAAGGAAGCTCCTATAATTCACCCCTCCACTTT. Translated, it gives CASRPEGSSYNSPLHF.